The rows below give T cell receptor beta chains drawn from one sample of a study of cytomegalovirus exposure and HLA in healthy donors. Only in-frame clones appear in the TCRdb table, and some are missing; sequencing was by immunoSEQ multiplex PCR. This sample has approximately 150,000 clones, with nearly 70% found just once. Sequenced material: PBMCs. These receptors were taken from a man in his thirties or forties in good health and CMV-seropositive. CDR3s include the opening cysteine and the closing phenylalanine or tryptophan. Each record gives: clone size, J gene, D gene, V gene, CDR3 DNA, CDR3 protein. D genes are given only for firm matches. Some rows have no size entry. The others give once, few or many, or a class for an expanded clone.

>-|TRBJ2-7|-|TRBV27
TGTGCCAGCAGTCCCCCGGGGGTCTACGAGCAGTACTTC
CASSPPGVYEQYF
>few|TRBJ2-1|TRBD2|TRBV2
TGTGCCAGCAGTTCTTTAGGACTAGCGGGATCCTCGCCGTTCTTC
CASSSLGLAGSSPFF
>-|TRBJ2-6|-|TRBV7-2
TGTGCCAGCAGCCCCCGGACTATTACTGGGGCCAACGTCCTGACTTTC
CASSPRTITGANVLTF
>few|TRBJ2-7|-|TRBV5-1
TGCGCCAGCAGCCTCCGGTACTCCTACGAGCAGTACTTC
CASSLRYSYEQYF
>-|TRBJ2-7|TRBD2|TRBV4-1
TGCGCCAGCAGCAATCCTAGCGGGAAAATCCACGAGCAGTACTTC
CASSNPSGKIHEQYF
>-|TRBJ1-3|TRBD1|TRBV9
TGTGCCAGCAGCCGGGACAGGGGAAGTTTGGCAAACACCATATATTTT
CASSRDRGSLANTIYF
>-|TRBJ2-1|TRBD2|TRBV19
TGTGCCAGTAAACCAACGAGTGGGAGCGGGGCTTACAATGAGCAGTTCTTC
CASKPTSGSGAYNEQFF
>-|TRBJ1-2|-|TRBV5-4
TGTGCCAGCAGCCCCCGAGAGGGTTCTAACTATGGCTACACCTTC
CASSPREGSNYGYTF
>-|TRBJ2-7|-|TRBV7-9
TGTGCCAGCAGCTTATCCCTAGCGAGAGAGCAGTACTTC
CASSLSLAREQYF
>-|TRBJ2-7|TRBD1|TRBV6-5
TGTGCCAGCAGTTACTCGACAGGGGAAGTAAACGAGCAGTACTTC
CASSYSTGEVNEQYF
>-|TRBJ1-5|TRBD1|TRBV5-6
TGTGCCAGCAGCTCGGGGACAGGGGACAATCAGCCCCAGCATTTT
CASSSGTGDNQPQHF
>-|TRBJ2-2|-|TRBV11-1
TGTGCCAGCAGCTTAGAAGCCAGTCGGGGGAACACCGGGGAGCTGTTTTTT
CASSLEASRGNTGELFF
>-|TRBJ1-1|TRBD1|TRBV28
TGTGCCAGCAGTATTATGACAGGGGGGAACACTGAAGCTTTCTTT
CASSIMTGGNTEAFF
>-|TRBJ2-3|-|TRBV5-1
TGCGCCAGCAGCTTCGCTAGGCTCAGCACAGATACGCAGTATTTT
CASSFARLSTDTQYF
>-|TRBJ2-1|TRBD2|TRBV9
TGTGCCAGCAGCAATAGACTAGCGGACTCCTACAATGAGCAGTTCTTC
CASSNRLADSYNEQFF
>-|TRBJ2-6|-|TRBV5-4
TGTGCCAGCAGCCGAAGTCAGTCTGGGGCCAACGTCCTGACTTTC
CASSRSQSGANVLTF
>-|TRBJ2-1|-|TRBV5-1
TGCGCCAGCATGCCGTGGGGCGGTGAGCAGTTCTTC
CASMPWGGEQFF
>-|TRBJ2-3|TRBD2|TRBV11-2
TGTGCCAGCAGCTTATCTACCCCCGGGACTAGCACGCAGTATTTT
CASSLSTPGTSTQYF
>-|TRBJ2-5|-|TRBV20-1
TGCAGTGCTAGGTGGGCGGAGACCCAGTACTTC
CSARWAETQYF
>-|TRBJ2-7|-|TRBV11-3
TGTGCCAGCAGCTTATGGGGGGAGGACGAGCAGTACTTC
CASSLWGEDEQYF